This T cell receptor beta chain stems from a study of shared clonotypes between healthy human individuals. The table came from immunoSEQ multiplex PCR; TCRdb's copy has only in-frame clones and leaves some out. This sample has about 2.4 million clones, with 80% to 95% found just once. The V end lost 4 bases, the J end lost 5 bases, and 11 bases lay between the germline ends. The CDR3 extends over 13 amino acids. Germline V gives CDR1 SEHNR, CDR2 FQNEAQ (reference sequence). The clonotype comes from a man aged 18 to 30 in good health. Some clones in this sample may be carry-over from other donors' samples. Specimen: naive CD4+ T cells from PBMCs. Subset defined: CD45RA+ positively selected. The chain links TRBV7-9 to TRBJ2-5, with D unclear. CDR3 amino acids: CASSSRVGETQYF. In DNA form, the CDR3 reads TGTGCCAGCAGCTCCCGGGTCGGGGAGACCCAGTACTTC.